Only a few counts were recorded for the clone carrying this TCR beta chain. The antigen is undetermined. The CDR3 consists of 14 residues. The ends lost 5 bases at V and 3 bases at J; junction bases unmatched: 4. Per the germline V gene, CDR1 is SEHNR and CDR2 is FQNEAQ (reference sequence). This record belongs to a study of CD8 T cells in ankylosing spondylitis. Libraries of TCR beta came from quantitative 5'-RACE with molecular barcodes. TCRdb independently ran MiXCR on the 5' RACE reads; one entry per CDR3 protein. This sample yields a few hundred thousand distinct CDR3 sequences, of which less than 9.5% are seen a single time; 13% to 15% belongs to the top ten. Study-wide findings and caveats: Reports say disease-linked clones showed up significantly more in matched ankylosing spondylitis synovial fluid. Peripheral blood held disease-linked clones only at relatively low frequency, and these were CD8+. Seemingly characteristic of ankylosing spondylitis blood was a TCR beta motif consisting of 7 or 8 highly homologous variants.

The receptor's source is a male donor with ankylosing spondylitis. The J gene is TRBJ1-5, the V gene TRBV7-9, with 7 bases aligning to TRBD1. The specimen sequenced was blood, either unsorted or a sorted T cell fraction (not recorded which). In DNA, the CDR3 is TGTGCCAGCAGCAAAGGGACAGTCAATCAGCCCCAGCATTTT. Its translation: CASSKGTVNQPQHF.